The T cell receptor beta chain described here comes from a study of breast tumors, draining lymph nodes, adjacent tissues. This clonotype was counted once. MiXCR, applied by TCRdb to the multiplex PCR reads, yields one record per CDR3 protein. The table lists 20,000 to 25,000 distinct CDR3 sequences, around three fifths of them singletons. Germline CDR1 reads KGHDR; CDR2 reads SFDVKD. The V and J ends lost 5 bases and 0 bases, in that order; junction bases with no gene match: 7. This CDR3 contains 16 residues. The source is a female donor with breast cancer. Some clones in this sample may be carry-over from other donors' samples. The rearrangement links TRBV24-1 to TRBJ2-3, with 7 bases aligning to TRBD2. Sequencing used tumor-adjacent breast tissue. CDR3 sequence reads: CATSGGGRSSTDTQYF. As DNA, the CDR3 is TGTGCCACCAGTGGGGGAGGGCGGTCTAGCACAGATACGCAGTATTTT.